The source of this T cell receptor (beta chain) is a study of T cell changes during pregnancy in multiple sclerosis. Germline CDR1 reads LNHDA; CDR2 reads SQIVND (reference sequence). The ends lost 6 bases at V and 4 bases at J; junction bases unmatched: 6. The CDR3 totals 14 residues. Data came from immunoSEQ multiplex PCR; TCRdb stores just in-frame clones and leaves some out. Of tens of thousands of clones in the sample, 85% to 95% were seen once. This chain uses TRBV19 with TRBJ1-1; TRBD1 aligns across 9 bases. The TCR sequence derives from a female donor with multiple sclerosis, enrolled in a pregnancy study. The sample here was CD4+ T cells from peripheral blood mononuclear cells, taken in the second trimester of pregnancy. In nucleotides, the CDR3 is TGTGCCAGTAGACCCCGACAGGGGGGCACTGAAGCTTTCTTT. It codes for CASRPRQGGTEAFF.